This T cell receptor beta chain was recovered during a study of blood T cell repertoires in COVID-19. On the study more broadly: Nucleic acid was either cDNA or gDNA, and it came from T cells, B-cell-depleted T cells, or PBMCs.

This clone turned up a few times. Assay used: immunoSEQ multiplex PCR; TCRdb lists only in-frame clones, some missing. The sample carries 150,000 to 200,000 clones, about 81% recorded once. The CDR3 length is 17 residues. CDR1 and CDR2 (germline): MDHEN, SYDVKM. After removal of 6 bases from V and 3 bases from J, the junction contained 11 bases not matched to a gene. The clonotype was recovered from a woman aged 70 to 79 with acute or convalescent COVID-19. Material: peripheral blood. V is TRBV28 and J is TRBJ1-5; 10 bases match TRBD1. CDR3 sequence (DNA): TGTGCCAGCAGCGCTACAGACAGGGGGCATGACAATCAGCCCCAGCATTTT. It yields the protein CASSATDRGHDNQPQHF.